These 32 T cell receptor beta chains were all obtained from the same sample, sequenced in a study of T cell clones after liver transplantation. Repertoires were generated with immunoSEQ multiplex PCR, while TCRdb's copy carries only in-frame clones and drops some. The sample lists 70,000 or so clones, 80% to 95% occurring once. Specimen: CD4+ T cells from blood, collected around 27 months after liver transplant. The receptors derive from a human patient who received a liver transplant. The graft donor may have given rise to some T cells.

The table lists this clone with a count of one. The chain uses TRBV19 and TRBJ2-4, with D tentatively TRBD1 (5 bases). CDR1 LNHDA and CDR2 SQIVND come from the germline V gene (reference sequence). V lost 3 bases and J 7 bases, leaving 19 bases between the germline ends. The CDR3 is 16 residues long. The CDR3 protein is CASSIKGQGVSNIQYF. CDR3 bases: TGTGCCAGTAGTATCAAGGGGCAGGGCGTGTCGAACATTCAGTACTTC.

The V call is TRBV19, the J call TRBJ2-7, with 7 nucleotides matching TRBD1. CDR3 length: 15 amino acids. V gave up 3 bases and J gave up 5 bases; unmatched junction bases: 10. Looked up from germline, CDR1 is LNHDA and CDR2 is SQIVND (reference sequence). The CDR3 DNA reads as TGTGCCAGTAGTATTAGGGGTGACAGGGACGACGAGCAGTACTTC. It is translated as CASSIRGDRDDEQYF.

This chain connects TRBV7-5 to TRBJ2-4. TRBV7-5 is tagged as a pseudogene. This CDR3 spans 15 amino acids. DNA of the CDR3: TGTGCCAGAAGCGCCCCCCCGGGAAGGGGAAACATTCAGTACTTC. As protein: CARSAPPGRGNIQYF.

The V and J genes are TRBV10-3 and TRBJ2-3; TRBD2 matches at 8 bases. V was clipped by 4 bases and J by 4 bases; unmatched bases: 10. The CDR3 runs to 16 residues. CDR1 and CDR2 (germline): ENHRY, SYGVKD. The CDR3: CAISGVGSGAADTQYF. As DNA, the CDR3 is TGTGCCATCAGTGGGGTCGGTAGCGGGGCCGCAGATACGCAGTATTTT.

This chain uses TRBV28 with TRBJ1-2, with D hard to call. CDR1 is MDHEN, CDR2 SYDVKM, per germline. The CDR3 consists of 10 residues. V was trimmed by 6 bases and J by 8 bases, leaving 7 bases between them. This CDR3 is CASSPPGYTF. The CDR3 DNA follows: TGTGCCAGCAGCCCCCCCGGCTACACCTTC.

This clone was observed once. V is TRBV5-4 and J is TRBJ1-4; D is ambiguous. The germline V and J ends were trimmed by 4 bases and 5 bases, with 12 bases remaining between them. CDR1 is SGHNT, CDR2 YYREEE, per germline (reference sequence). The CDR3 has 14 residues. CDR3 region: CASSRGGGNEKLFF. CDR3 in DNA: TGTGCCAGCAGCCGCGGTGGAGGGAATGAAAAACTGTTTTTT.

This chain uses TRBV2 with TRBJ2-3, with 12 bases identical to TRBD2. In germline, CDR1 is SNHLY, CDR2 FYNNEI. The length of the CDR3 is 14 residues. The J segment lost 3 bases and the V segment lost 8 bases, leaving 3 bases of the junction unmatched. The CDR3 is CASRGTSGTDTQYF. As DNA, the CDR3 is TGTGCCAGCCGGGGGACTAGCGGGACAGATACGCAGTATTTT.

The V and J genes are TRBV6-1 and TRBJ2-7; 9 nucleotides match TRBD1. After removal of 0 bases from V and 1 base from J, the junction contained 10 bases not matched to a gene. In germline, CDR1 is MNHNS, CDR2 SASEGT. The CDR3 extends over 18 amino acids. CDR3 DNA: TGTGCCAGCAGTGAAGCGCTTCGGGGGACAGGGTCTTCCTACGAGCAGTACTTC. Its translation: CASSEALRGTGSSYEQYF.

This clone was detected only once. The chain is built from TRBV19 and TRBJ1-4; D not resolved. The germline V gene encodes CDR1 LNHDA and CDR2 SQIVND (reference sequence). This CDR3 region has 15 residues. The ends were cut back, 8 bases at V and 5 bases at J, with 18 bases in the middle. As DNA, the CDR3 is TGTGCCAGTCTCCGATCCCAGGCTGTGAATGAAAAACTGTTTTTT. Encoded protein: CASLRSQAVNEKLFF.

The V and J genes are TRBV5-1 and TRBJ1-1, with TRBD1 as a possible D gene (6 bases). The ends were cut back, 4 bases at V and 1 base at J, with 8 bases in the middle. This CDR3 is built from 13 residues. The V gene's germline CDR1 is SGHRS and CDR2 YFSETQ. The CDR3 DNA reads TGCGCCAGCAGCCTACAGGGGAACACTGAAGCTTTCTTT. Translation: CASSLQGNTEAFF. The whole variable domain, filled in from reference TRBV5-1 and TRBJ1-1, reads KAGVTQTPRYLIKTRGQQVTLSCSPISGHRSVSWYQQTPGQGLQFLFEYFSETQRNKGNFPGRFSGRQFSNSRSEMNVSTLELGDSALYLCASSLQGNTEAFFGQGTRLTVV.

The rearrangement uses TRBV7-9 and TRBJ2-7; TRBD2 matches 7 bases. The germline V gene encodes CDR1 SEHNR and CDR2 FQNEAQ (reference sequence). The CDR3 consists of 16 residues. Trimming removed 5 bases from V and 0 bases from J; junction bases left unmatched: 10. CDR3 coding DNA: TGTGCCAGCAGCCCCCGGTGGCGGGAGAGCTCCTACGAGCAGTACTTC. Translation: CASSPRWRESSYEQYF.

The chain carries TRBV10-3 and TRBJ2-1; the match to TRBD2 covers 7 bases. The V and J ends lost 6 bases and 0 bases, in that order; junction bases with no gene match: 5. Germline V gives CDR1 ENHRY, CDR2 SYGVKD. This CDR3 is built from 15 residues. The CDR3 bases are TGTGCCATCAGGATCTCTAGCGGCTCCTACAATGAGCAGTTCTTC. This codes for CAIRISSGSYNEQFF.

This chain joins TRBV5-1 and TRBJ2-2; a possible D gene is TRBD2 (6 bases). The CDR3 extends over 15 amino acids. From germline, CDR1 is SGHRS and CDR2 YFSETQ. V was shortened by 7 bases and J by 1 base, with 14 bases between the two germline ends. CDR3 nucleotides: TGCGCCAGCGCCGGAGGGTCAGGGAACACCGGGGAGCTGTTTTTT. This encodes CASAGGSGNTGELFF.

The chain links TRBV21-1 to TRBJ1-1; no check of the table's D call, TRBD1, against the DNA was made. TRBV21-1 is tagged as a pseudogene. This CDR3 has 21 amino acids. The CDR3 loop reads CASSNHSGTGVIRTMNTEAFF. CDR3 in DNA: TGTGCCAGCAGCAATCACTCCGGGACAGGGGTTATCCGAACTATGAACACTGAAGCTTTCTTT.

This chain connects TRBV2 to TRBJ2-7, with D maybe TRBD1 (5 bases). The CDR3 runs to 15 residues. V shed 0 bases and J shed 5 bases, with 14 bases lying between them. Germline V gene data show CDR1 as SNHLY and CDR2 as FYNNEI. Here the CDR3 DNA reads TGTGCCAGCAGTGAAGCGCTTCCGACAGTAGACGAGCAGTACTTC. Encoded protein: CASSEALPTVDEQYF.

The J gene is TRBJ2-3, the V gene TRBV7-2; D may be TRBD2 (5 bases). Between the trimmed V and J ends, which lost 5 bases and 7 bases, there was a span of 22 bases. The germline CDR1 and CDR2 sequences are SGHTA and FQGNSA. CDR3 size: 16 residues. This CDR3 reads CASSPSDLSFQNTQYF. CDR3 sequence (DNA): TGTGCCAGCAGCCCCTCGGACTTATCCTTTCAAAATACGCAGTATTTT.

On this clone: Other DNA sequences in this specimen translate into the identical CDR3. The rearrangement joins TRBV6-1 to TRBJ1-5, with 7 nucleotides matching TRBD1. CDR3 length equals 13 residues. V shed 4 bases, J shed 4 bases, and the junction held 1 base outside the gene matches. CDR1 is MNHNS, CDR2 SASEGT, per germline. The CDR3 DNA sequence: TGTGCCAGCAGTGTACAGGGGAATCAGCCCCAGCATTTT. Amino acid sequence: CASSVQGNQPQHF.

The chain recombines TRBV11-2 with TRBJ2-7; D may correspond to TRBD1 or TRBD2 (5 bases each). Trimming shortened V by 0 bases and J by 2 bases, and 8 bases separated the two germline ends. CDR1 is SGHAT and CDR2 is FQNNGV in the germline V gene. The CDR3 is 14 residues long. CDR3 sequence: CASSLDGTTYEQYF. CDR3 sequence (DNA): TGTGCCAGCAGCTTAGATGGGACCACCTACGAGCAGTACTTC.

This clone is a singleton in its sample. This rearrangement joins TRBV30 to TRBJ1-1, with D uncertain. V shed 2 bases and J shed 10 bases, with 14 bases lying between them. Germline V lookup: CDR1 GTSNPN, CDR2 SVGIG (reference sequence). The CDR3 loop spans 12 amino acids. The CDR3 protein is CAWSFLDLRAFF. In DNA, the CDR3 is TGTGCCTGGAGTTTCCTTGACCTAAGAGCTTTCTTT. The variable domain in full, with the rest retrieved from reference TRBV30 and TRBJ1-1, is SQTIHQWPATLVQPVGSPLSLECTVEGTSNPNLYWYRQAAGRGLQLLFYSVGIGQISSEVPQNLSASRPQDRQFILSSKKLLLSDSGFYLCAWSFLDLRAFFGQGTRLTVV.

CDR3 coding DNA: TGTGCCAGCAGTCGGCTCTACCCCCAAGAGACCCAGTACTTC. As protein: CASSRLYPQETQYF. The chain employs TRBV27 and TRBJ2-5; D uncertain. This CDR3 contains 14 residues. Germline-derived CDR1 and CDR2 are MNHEY and SMNVEV (reference sequence). Trimming stripped 5 bases from V and 1 base from J, with 11 bases between.

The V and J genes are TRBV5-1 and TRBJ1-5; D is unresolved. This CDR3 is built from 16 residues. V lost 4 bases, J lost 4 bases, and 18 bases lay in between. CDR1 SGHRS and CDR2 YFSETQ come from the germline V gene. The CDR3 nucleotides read TGCGCCAGCAGCCTGGGAGGCGGCGAGGAAAATCAGCCCCAGCATTTT. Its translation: CASSLGGGEENQPQHF.

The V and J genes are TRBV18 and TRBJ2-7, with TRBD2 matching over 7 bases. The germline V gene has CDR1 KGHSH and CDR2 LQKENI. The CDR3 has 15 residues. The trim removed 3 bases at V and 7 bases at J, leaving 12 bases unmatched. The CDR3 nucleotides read TGTGCCAGCTCACCTCCCGGACTAGAATCGACTGAGCAGTACTTC. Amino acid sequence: CASSPPGLESTEQYF.

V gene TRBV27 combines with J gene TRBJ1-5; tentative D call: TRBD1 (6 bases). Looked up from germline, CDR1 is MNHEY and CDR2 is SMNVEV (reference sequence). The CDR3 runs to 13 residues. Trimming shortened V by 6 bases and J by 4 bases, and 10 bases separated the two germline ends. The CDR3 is CASSKGGNQPQHF. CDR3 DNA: TGTGCCAGCAGCAAGGGGGGAAATCAGCCCCAGCATTTT.

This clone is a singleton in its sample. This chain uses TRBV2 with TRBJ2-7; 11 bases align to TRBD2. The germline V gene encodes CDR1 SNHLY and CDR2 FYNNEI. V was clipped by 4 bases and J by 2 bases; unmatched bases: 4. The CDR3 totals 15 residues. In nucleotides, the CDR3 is TGTGCCAGCAGTGTTGGGACTAGCGGTACCTACGAGCAGTACTTC. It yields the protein CASSVGTSGTYEQYF. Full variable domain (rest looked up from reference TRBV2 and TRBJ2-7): EPEVTQTPSHQVTQMGQEVILRCVPISNHLYFYWYRQILGQKVEFLVSFYNNEISEKSEIFDDQFSVERPDGSNFTLKIRSTKLEDSAMYFCASSVGTSGTYEQYFGPGTRLTVT.

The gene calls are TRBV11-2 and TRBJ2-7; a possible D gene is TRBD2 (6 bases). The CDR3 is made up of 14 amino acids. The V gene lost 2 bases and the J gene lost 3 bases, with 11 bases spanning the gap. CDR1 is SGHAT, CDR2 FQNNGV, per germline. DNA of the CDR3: TGTGCCAGCAGCTTATTCGGGAGTGGCTACGAGCAGTACTTC. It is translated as CASSLFGSGYEQYF.

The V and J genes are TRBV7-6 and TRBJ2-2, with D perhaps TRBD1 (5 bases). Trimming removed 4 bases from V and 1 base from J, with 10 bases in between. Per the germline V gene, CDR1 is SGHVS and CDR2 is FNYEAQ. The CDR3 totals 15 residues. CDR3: CASSSSDRNTGELFF. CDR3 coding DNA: TGTGCCAGCAGCTCGTCCGACAGGAACACCGGGGAGCTGTTTTTT.

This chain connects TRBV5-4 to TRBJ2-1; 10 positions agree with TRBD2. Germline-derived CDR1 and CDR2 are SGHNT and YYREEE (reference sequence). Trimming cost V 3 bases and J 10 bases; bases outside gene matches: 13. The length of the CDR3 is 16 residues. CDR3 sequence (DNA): TGTGCCAGCAGCTCCTGGACTAGCGGAATACAGAAGGAGCAGTTCTTC. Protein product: CASSSWTSGIQKEQFF.

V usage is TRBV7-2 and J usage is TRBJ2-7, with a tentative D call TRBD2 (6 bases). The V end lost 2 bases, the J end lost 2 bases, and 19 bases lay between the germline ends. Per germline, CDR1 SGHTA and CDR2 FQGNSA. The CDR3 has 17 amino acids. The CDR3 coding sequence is TGTGCCAGCAGCTTACGACTCCCGGGACTCGCCACCTACGAGCAGTACTTC. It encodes CASSLRLPGLATYEQYF.

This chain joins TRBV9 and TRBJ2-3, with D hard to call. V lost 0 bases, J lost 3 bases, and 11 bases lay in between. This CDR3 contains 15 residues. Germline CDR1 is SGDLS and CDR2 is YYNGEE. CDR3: CASSVVDLGTDTQYF. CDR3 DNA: TGTGCCAGCAGCGTAGTGGACCTAGGAACAGATACGCAGTATTTT.

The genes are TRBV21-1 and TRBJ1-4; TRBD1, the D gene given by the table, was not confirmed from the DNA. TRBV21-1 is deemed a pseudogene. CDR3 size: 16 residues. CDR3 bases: TGTGCCAGCAGCACCCTGGGGCCGCACACTAATGAAAAACTGTTTTTT. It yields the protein CASSTLGPHTNEKLFF.

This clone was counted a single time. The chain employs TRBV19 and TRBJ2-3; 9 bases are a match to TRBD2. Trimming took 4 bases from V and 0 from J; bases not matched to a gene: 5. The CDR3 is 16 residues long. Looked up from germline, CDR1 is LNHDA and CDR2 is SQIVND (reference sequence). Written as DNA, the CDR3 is TGTGCCAGTAGTAAACAGACTAGCGGCAGCACAGATACGCAGTATTTT. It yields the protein CASSKQTSGSTDTQYF.

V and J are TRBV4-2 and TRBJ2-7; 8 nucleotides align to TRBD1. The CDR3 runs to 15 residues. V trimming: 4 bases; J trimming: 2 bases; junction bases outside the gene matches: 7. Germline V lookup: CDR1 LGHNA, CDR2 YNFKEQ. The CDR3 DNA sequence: TGTGCCAGCAGCCCCCCGGGACAGGCTCCCTACGAGCAGTACTTC. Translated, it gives CASSPPGQAPYEQYF.